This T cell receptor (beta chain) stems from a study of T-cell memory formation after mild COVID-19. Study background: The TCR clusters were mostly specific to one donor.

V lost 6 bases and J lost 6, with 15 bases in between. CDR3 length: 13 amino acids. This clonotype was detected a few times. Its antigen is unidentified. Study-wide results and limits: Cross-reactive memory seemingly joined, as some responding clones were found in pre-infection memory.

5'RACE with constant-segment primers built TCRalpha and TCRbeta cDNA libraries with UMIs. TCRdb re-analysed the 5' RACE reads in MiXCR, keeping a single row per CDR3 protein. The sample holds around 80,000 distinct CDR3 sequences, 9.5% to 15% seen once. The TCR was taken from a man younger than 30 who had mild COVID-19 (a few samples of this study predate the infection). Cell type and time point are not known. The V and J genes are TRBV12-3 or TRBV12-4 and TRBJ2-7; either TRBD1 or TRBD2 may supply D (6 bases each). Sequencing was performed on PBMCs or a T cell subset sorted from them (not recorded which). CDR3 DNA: TGTGCCAGCAGCCTCGCCGGGGGCTCCGAGCAGTACGTC. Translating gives CASSLAGGSEQYV.